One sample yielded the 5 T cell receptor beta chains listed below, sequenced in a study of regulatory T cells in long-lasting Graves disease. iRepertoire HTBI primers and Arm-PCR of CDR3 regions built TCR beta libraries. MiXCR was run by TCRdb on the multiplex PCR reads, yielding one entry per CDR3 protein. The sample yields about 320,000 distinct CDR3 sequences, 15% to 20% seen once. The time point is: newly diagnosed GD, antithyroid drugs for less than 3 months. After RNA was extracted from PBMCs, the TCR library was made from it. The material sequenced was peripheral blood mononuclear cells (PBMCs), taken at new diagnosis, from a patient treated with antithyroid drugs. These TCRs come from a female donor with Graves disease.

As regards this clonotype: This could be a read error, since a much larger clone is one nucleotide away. CDR3 nucleotide sequence: TGTGCCAGCAGCTGGGTCGGCTCCTACGAGCAGTTCTTC. Its translation is CASSWVGSYEQFF. The chain carries TRBV5-6 and TRBJ2-1; D not resolved. This CDR3 contains 13 residues. Germline CDR1 SGHDT, CDR2 YYEEEE. Trimming removed 3 bases at V and 10 bases at J, with 14 bases between.

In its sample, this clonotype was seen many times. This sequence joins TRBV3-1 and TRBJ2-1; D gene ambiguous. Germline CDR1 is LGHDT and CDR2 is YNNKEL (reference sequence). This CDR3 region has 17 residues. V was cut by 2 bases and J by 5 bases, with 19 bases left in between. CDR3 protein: CASSQSNAARSHNEQFF. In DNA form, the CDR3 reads TGTGCCAGCAGCCAATCGAACGCGGCTAGGTCACACAATGAGCAGTTCTTC.

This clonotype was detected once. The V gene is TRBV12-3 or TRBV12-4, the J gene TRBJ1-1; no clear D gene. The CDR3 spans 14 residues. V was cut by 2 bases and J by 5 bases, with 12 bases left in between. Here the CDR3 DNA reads TGTGCCAGCAGTTTACGGGAGGTCGGAACTGAAGCTTTCTTT. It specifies CASSLREVGTEAFF.

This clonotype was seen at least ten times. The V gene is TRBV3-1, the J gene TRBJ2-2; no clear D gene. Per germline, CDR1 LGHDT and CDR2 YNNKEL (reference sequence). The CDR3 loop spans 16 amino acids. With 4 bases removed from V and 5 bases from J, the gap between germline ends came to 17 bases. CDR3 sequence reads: CASSPTHDPRTGELFF. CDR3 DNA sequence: TGTGCCAGCAGCCCCACGCACGACCCCCGGACCGGGGAGCTGTTTTTT.

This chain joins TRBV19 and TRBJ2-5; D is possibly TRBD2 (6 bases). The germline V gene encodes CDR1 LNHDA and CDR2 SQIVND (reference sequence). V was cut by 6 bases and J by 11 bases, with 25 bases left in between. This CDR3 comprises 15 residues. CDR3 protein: CASRKAGLTSLRQYF. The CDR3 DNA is TGTGCCAGTAGAAAAGCGGGCCTCACGTCCCTTAGGCAGTACTTC.